The 26 T cell receptor beta chains listed next were all sequenced from one sample in a study of metastatic and nonmetastatic thyroid tumors. No treatment of any kind had been given to any patient before thyroid surgery. TCRdb re-clonotyped the PCR reads through MiXCR. The sample gives over 25,000 clones, over 12% of which show up once; 15% to 18% is in the top ten. Specimen: blood. These receptors originate from a male donor with papillary thyroid cancer or a benign thyroid nodule (not recorded which). Some clones in this sample may be carry-over from other donors' samples.

This clone was picked up many times. This chain uses TRBV14 with TRBJ2-1; TRBD2 aligns across 7 bases. This CDR3 has 19 amino acids. V gave up 3 bases and J gave up 6 bases; unmatched junction bases: 20. Germline lookup yields CDR1 SGHDN and CDR2 FVKESK. The CDR3 nucleotides are TGTGCCAGCAGCCAGAAGGGGCGGGGGACGTGGCGGGAGAGCAATGAGCAGTTCTTC. Protein sequence: CASSQKGRGTWRESNEQFF.

This clone was observed at least ten times. The chain carries TRBV5-1 and TRBJ2-7; 7 positions agree with TRBD1. The V and J ends lost 4 bases and 2 bases, in that order; junction bases with no gene match: 6. Germline V gene data show CDR1 as SGHRS and CDR2 as YFSETQ. The CDR3 totals 14 residues. The CDR3 spells CASSLTGATYEQYF. In DNA form, the CDR3 reads TGCGCCAGCAGCCTAACAGGGGCCACCTACGAGCAGTACTTC.

This clone was observed a handful of times. This sequence joins TRBV15 and TRBJ2-6; unclear D gene. The CDR3 has 15 amino acids. Per germline, CDR1 LNHNV and CDR2 YYDKDF (reference sequence). Trimming removed 0 bases from V and 1 base from J, with 4 bases in between. The chain's CDR3 is CATSREGSGANVLTF. In DNA form, the CDR3 reads TGTGCCACCAGCAGAGAAGGGTCTGGGGCCAACGTCCTGACTTTC.

The chain is built from TRBV6-1 and TRBJ2-7, with D uncertain. Near its end, the DNA agrees better with TRBJ2-5, so the J call may be wrong. Looked up from germline, CDR1 is MNHNS and CDR2 is SASEGT. The CDR3 is 15 amino acids. The CDR3 loop is CASSTTSVSRETQYF. CDR3 nucleotide sequence: TGTGCCAGCAGTACCACGAGTGTCAGTAGGGAGACCCAGTACTTC.

This clone was detected many times. The chain recombines TRBV19 with TRBJ1-5; D call uncertain. Germline V lookup: CDR1 LNHDA, CDR2 SQIVND (reference sequence). V dropped 5 bases and J dropped 0 bases, with 11 bases sitting between them. The CDR3 has 15 residues. CDR3 nucleotides: TGTGCCAGTAGTCCCAAGACAAGTAGCAATCAGCCCCAGCATTTT. This translates into CASSPKTSSNQPQHF.

This clone was observed at least ten times. This chain connects TRBV7-9 to TRBJ1-2, with D hard to call. Germline lookup yields CDR1 SEHNR and CDR2 FQNEAQ (reference sequence). The CDR3 has 12 residues. Trimming took off 1 base at V and 7 bases at J, with 7 bases between the two ends. The CDR3 is CASSLDPSGYTF. The CDR3 DNA follows: TGTGCCAGCAGCTTAGATCCGAGTGGCTACACCTTC.

This clone was counted at least ten times. A read error may produce the germline difference seen at one junction end. J is TRBJ1-3 and V is TRBV18, with D unresolved. Germline values: CDR1 KGHSH, CDR2 LQKENI. This CDR3 region has 15 residues. DNA for the CDR3: TGTGCCAGCTCACCCGACCTTTCCTCTGGAAACACCACATATTTT. This codes for CASSPDLSSGNTTYF.

The sample holds many counts of this clone. The chain joins TRBV2 to TRBJ2-2, with D perhaps TRBD1 (6 bases). This CDR3 is 15 amino acids long. In germline, CDR1 is SNHLY, CDR2 FYNNEI. V was clipped by 5 bases and J by 5 bases, with 15 bases between them. This CDR3 is CASSPSATGTGELFF. CDR3 DNA sequence: TGTGCCAGCAGTCCGAGCGCGACAGGTACCGGGGAGCTGTTTTTT.

In this sample, this clone turned up many times. V is TRBV9 and J is TRBJ2-7; tentatively, D is TRBD1 (6 bases). The CDR3 covers 13 residues. CDR1 is SGDLS, CDR2 YYNGEE, per germline. Trimming took off 0 bases at V and 6 bases at J, with 10 bases between the two ends. The CDR3 here is CASSVGLGGEQYF. CDR3 sequence (DNA): TGTGCCAGCAGCGTAGGTCTAGGGGGCGAGCAGTACTTC.

This clone has ten or more counts. The chain links TRBV19 to TRBJ2-2, with D possibly TRBD1 on 5 matching bases. Germline-derived CDR1 and CDR2 are LNHDA and SQIVND (reference sequence). Trimming removed 6 bases at V and 4 bases at J, with 15 bases between. This CDR3 is 15 amino acids long. The CDR3 bases are TGTGCCAGTAGCTTATCAGGGTCGGGCACCGGGGAGCTGTTTTTT. Encoded protein: CASSLSGSGTGELFF.

This clone was counted many times. The chain carries TRBV20-1 and TRBJ1-5; D remains ambiguous. CDR3 length: 13 residues. V lost 8 bases and J lost 5, with 16 bases in between. Germline CDR1 and CDR2: DFQATT and SNEGSKA (reference sequence). The CDR3 DNA follows: TGCAGTCTAATGTCCGAGGGCGATCAGCCCCAGCATTTT. Translation gives CSLMSEGDQPQHF.

Ten or more counts support this clone. CDR3 nucleotides: TGTGCCTGGAGTGAGAGGACTGACCGGGGCAAGTTCTTC. Translated: CAWSERTDRGKFF. The chain recombines TRBV30 with TRBJ2-1; D possibly uses TRBD1 or TRBD2 (5 bases each). V shed 1 base and J shed 14 bases, with 18 bases lying between them. The germline V gene has CDR1 GTSNPN and CDR2 SVGIG (reference sequence). The CDR3 is 13 amino acids.

The table lists this clone with many counts. The chain combines TRBV4-1 with TRBJ1-2, with TRBD1 matching 10 bases. Germline CDR1 and CDR2: MGHRA and YSYEKL. This CDR3 contains 15 residues. V shed 4 bases, J shed 8 bases, and the junction held 10 bases outside the gene matches. The CDR3 nucleotides read TGCGCCAGCAGCCCAGGGACAGGGGCATTAGGAGGCTACACCTTC. Protein: CASSPGTGALGGYTF.

The gene calls are TRBV5-6 and TRBJ1-5; possibly TRBD1 for D (5 bases). Germline-derived CDR1 and CDR2 are SGHDT and YYEEEE. Between the trimmed V and J ends, which lost 2 bases and 0 bases, there was a span of 12 bases. This CDR3 spans 16 amino acids. The CDR3 DNA is TGTGCCAGCAGCTTAAGGACATATGATAGCAATCAGCCCCAGCATTTT. Its protein product is CASSLRTYDSNQPQHF. Filled out from reference TRBV5-6 and TRBJ1-5, the complete variable domain reads DAGVTQSPTHLIKTRGQQVTLRCSPKSGHDTVSWYQQALGQGPQFIFQYYEEEERQRGNFPDRFSGHQFPNYSSELNVNALLLGDSALYLCASSLRTYDSNQPQHFGDGTRLSIL.

Comment on this clone: This may arise from a read error, as a much more abundant clone is one base away. Other DNA sequences of this sample code for an identical CDR3. The V gene is TRBV4-1, the J gene TRBJ2-6, with D unresolved. Trimming took off 1 base at V and 1 base at J, with 14 bases between the two ends. CDR3 length equals 18 residues. CDR1 and CDR2 from the germline V gene are MGHRA and YSYEKL. DNA of the CDR3: TGCGCCAGCAGCCAAGGGCTACTATCCCGATCTGGGGCCAACGTCCTGACTTTC. Residues: CASSQGLLSRSGANVLTF.

For this clone: The germline gene is not matched at one end of the junction; a read error may be the cause. The V call is TRBV4-1, the J call TRBJ2-7; the match to TRBD1 covers 7 bases. CDR3 size: 15 residues. The germline CDR1 and CDR2 sequences are MGHRA and YSYEKL. The CDR3 region is CASSQWQRQGHEQYF. The CDR3 DNA is TGCGCTAGCAGCCAATGGCAGAGACAGGGACACGAGCAGTACTTC.

This clone was observed at least ten times. The gene calls are TRBV28 and TRBJ2-1, with TRBD2 matching over 7 bases. Germline V gene lookup returns CDR1 MDHEN and CDR2 SYDVKM. The CDR3 has 15 residues. J gave up 8 bases and V 5 bases, and 12 bases lay outside the gene matches. In DNA, the CDR3 is TGTGCCAGCAGTGCGGGGGACTCCCTCGGGGATGAGCAGTTCTTC. Protein sequence: CASSAGDSLGDEQFF.

This clone showed up many times. This chain connects TRBV20-1 to TRBJ2-7; 8 bases match TRBD2. Germline lookup yields CDR1 DFQATT and CDR2 SNEGSKA (reference sequence). The CDR3 extends over 15 amino acids. V was pared by 6 bases and J by 4 bases, with 14 bases of the junction left unmatched. DNA of the CDR3: TGCAGTGCCCCCCCTGCAGCGGGAGCCTCTTACGAGCAGTACTTC. Translating gives CSAPPAAGASYEQYF.

Many counts were recorded for this clone. This rearrangement joins TRBV20-1 to TRBJ2-1; 11 bases fit TRBD2. Germline CDR1 is DFQATT and CDR2 is SNEGSKA (reference sequence). Losses at the gene ends were 6 bases for V and 4 bases for J; bases not matched to a gene: 5. The CDR3 length is 14 residues. The CDR3 region is CSALSGGVYNEQFF. The CDR3 nucleotides read TGCAGTGCCCTTAGCGGGGGGGTTTACAATGAGCAGTTCTTC.

The genes are TRBV7-8 and TRBJ2-7, with TRBD1 matching 10 bases. J was trimmed by 6 bases and V by 5 bases; bases with no gene match: 4. Per germline, CDR1 SGHVS and CDR2 FQNEAQ. The CDR3 is 13 residues long. This CDR3 reads CASSTRTGGEQYF. The CDR3 bases are TGTGCCAGCAGCACCCGGACAGGGGGCGAGCAGTACTTC.

This clone has ten or more counts. This rearrangement joins TRBV4-2 to TRBJ2-1; 11 bases align to TRBD2. Germline assignment: CDR1 LGHNA and CDR2 YNFKEQ. This CDR3 is built from 15 residues. V was clipped by 0 bases and J by 9 bases; unmatched bases: 4. This chain's CDR3 is CASSQDSGGAGEQFF. In nucleotides, the CDR3 is TGTGCCAGCAGCCAAGATAGCGGGGGGGCTGGTGAGCAGTTCTTC.

This clone occurred many times. The gene calls are TRBV30 and TRBJ2-3, with a weak D call TRBD2 (6 bases). This CDR3 region has 14 residues. Germline V CDR1 and CDR2: GTSNPN, SVGIG (reference sequence). The V end lost 2 bases, the J end lost 0 bases, and 9 bases lay between the germline ends. The chain's CDR3 is CAWSPGGSTDTQYF. Here the CDR3 DNA reads TGTGCCTGGAGTCCTGGGGGGAGCACAGATACGCAGTATTTT.

This clone was counted many times. This chain joins TRBV4-2 and TRBJ2-7, with TRBD1 as a possible D gene (5 bases). V was clipped by 1 base and J by 1 base, with 11 bases between them. From germline, CDR1 is LGHNA and CDR2 YNFKEQ. The CDR3 loop spans 15 amino acids. DNA for the CDR3: TGTGCCAGCAGCCAAGTGTTAGGGGAATCCTACGAGCAGTACTTC. Residues: CASSQVLGESYEQYF.

This clone has at least ten counts. The chain links TRBV19 to TRBJ2-2; possibly TRBD2 for D (5 bases). Germline V CDR1 and CDR2: LNHDA, SQIVND (reference sequence). The CDR3 length is 13 residues. V lost 7 bases to trimming and J lost 6 bases, with 12 bases between them. In nucleotides, the CDR3 is TGTGCCAGTAATGGCGAGGGTGCCGGGGAGCTGTTTTTT. Translation: CASNGEGAGELFF. Drawing the rest from reference TRBV19 and TRBJ2-2, the complete variable domain is DGGITQSPKYLFRKEGQNVTLSCEQNLNHDAMYWYRQDPGQGLRLIYYSQIVNDFQKGDIAEGYSVSREKKESFPLTVTSAQKNPTAFYLCASNGEGAGELFFGEGSRLTVL.

The genes are TRBV20-1 and TRBJ1-5, with 7 bases identical to TRBD1. The CDR3 consists of 15 residues. Losses at the gene ends were 3 bases for V and 1 base for J; bases not matched to a gene: 6. CDR1 is DFQATT, CDR2 SNEGSKA, per germline (reference sequence). The CDR3 DNA reads as TGCAGTGCTAGCCTGGGACAGTGGAGCAATCAGCCCCAGCATTTT. Amino acid sequence: CSASLGQWSNQPQHF.

This clone was seen at least ten times. The chain combines TRBV10-3 with TRBJ2-1; TRBD2 aligns across 7 bases. Germline CDR1 and CDR2: ENHRY and SYGVKD. This CDR3 comprises 13 residues. Trimming took 6 bases from V and 8 from J; bases not matched to a gene: 7. DNA of the CDR3: TGTGCCATCAGGAGCGGGGAGAATCATGAGCAGTTCTTC. Translation: CAIRSGENHEQFF.